This paragraph covers one T cell receptor beta chain sequence. Antigen specificity is unknown. The data are from a study of T-cell memory formation after mild COVID-19. Study as a whole: The two donors had largely donor-specific TCR clusters.

TCR alpha and TCR beta cDNA libraries with sample barcodes and UMIs came from 5'RACE using constant-segment primers. Via MiXCR, TCRdb re-called the 5' RACE reads, giving one row per CDR3 protein. The table has about 470,000 distinct CDR3 sequences, around a quarter seen once. Overall study results and limits: Memory from before infection featured some responding clones, which suggests cross-reactive memory joined. CD4+ contracting clones lay mainly in CM and EM, CD8+ ones in EMRA.

Source material: PBMCs or a T cell subset sorted from them (not recorded which). This TCR was recovered from an adult woman who had mild COVID-19 (a few samples of this study predate the infection). Cell type and time point are not known.

The CDR3 here is CASSILTGGTTYNEQFF. The CDR3 DNA is TGTGCCAGCAGTATTCTCACAGGGGGGACTACCTACAATGAGCAGTTCTTC. This rearrangement joins TRBV6-5 to TRBJ2-1, with D maybe TRBD1 (8 bases). The CDR3 spans 17 residues. The germline V gene encodes CDR1 MNHEY and CDR2 SVGAGI. Trimming took 5 bases from V and 2 from J, leaving 19 bases between them.